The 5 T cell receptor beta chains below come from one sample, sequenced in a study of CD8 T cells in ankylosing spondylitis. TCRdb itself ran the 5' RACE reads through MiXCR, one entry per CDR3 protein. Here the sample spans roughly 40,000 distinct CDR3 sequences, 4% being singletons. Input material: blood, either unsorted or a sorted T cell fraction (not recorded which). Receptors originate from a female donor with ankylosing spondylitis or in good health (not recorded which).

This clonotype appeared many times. The DNA of the CDR3 is TGTGCCAGCAGCACCACGATCTGGGACAACTTTAACTATGGCTACACCTTC. Amino acid sequence: CASSTTIWDNFNYGYTF. V usage is TRBV9 and J usage is TRBJ1-2; TRBD1 is a possible D gene (6 bases). In germline, CDR1 is SGDLS, CDR2 YYNGEE. Deletions cut 4 bases from V and 1 base from J, with 20 bases between. This CDR3 contains 17 residues. Full variable domain (remainder filled in from reference TRBV9 and TRBJ1-2): DSGVTQTPKHLITATGQRVTLRCSPRSGDLSVYWYQQSLDQGLQFLIQYYNGEERAKGNILERFSAQQFPDLHSELNLSSLELGDSALYFCASSTTIWDNFNYGYTFGSGTRLTVV.

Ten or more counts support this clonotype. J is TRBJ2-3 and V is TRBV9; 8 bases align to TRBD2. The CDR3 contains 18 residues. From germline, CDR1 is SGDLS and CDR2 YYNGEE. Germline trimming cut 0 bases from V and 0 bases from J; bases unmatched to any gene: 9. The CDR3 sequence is CASSVGGSSGPSTDTQYF. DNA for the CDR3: TGTGCCAGCAGCGTAGGAGGGTCTAGCGGGCCCAGCACAGATACGCAGTATTTT.

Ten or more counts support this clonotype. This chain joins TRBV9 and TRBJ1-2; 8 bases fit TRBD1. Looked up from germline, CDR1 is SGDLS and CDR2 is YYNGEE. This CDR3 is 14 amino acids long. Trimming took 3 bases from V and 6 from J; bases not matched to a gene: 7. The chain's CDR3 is CASSGGTGMDGYTF. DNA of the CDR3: TGTGCCAGCAGCGGCGGGACAGGCATGGATGGCTACACCTTC.

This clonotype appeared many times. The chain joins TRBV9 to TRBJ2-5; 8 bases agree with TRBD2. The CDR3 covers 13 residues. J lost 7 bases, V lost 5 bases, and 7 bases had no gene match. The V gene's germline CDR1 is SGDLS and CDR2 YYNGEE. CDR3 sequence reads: CASSASGGGTQYF. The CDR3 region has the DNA TGTGCCAGCAGTGCCAGCGGGGGTGGGACCCAGTACTTC.

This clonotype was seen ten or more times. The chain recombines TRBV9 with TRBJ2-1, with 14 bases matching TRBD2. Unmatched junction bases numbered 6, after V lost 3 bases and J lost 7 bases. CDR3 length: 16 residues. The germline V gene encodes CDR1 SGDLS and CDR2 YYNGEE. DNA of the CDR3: TGTGCCAGCAGCGGGACTAGCGGGGGGACGACGAATGAGCAGTTCTTC. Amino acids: CASSGTSGGTTNEQFF.